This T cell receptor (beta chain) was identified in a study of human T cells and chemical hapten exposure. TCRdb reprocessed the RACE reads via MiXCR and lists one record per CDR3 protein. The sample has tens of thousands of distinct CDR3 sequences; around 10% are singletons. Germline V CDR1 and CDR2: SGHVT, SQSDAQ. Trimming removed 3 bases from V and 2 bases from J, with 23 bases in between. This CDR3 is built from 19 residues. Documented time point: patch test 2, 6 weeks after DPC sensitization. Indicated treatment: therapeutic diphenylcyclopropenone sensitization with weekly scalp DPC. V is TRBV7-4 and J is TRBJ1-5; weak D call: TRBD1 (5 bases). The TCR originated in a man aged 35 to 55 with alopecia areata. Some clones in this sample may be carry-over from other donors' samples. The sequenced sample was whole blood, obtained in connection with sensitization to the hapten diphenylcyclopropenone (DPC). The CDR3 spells CASSFRPFGQGTGNQPQHF. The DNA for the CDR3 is TGTGCCAGCAGCTTTAGGCCGTTTGGTCAGGGAACGGGCAATCAGCCCCAGCATTTT.